The sequence of this T cell receptor beta chain was determined in a study of regulatory T cells in long-lasting Graves disease. Building the TCR beta libraries relied on iRepertoire HTBI primers, and CDR3 regions underwent Arm-PCR. Using its own MiXCR run on the multiplex PCR reads, TCRdb lists one record per CDR3 protein. The sample contains roughly 420,000 distinct CDR3 sequences, 12% to 15% of which appear only once. Per germline, CDR1 KGHSH and CDR2 LQKENI. CDR3 size: 15 residues. Trimming removed 2 bases at V and 3 bases at J, with 14 bases between. The time point is: newly diagnosed GD, antithyroid drugs for less than 3 months. PBMC RNA served as the TCR library source. Study outcomes and limitations: It was in persistent disease that TRBV28, TRBJ1-2 and TRBJ2-5 were favored. Newly diagnosed Graves' patients exceeded persistent ones in TCR diversity.

This clonotype has at least ten counts. Its antigen is unidentified. Separately, the same data were catalogued under a study of T cells in Graves' hyperthyroidism and ophthalmopathy. That paper notes: The diagnostic basis comprised clinical symptoms, serum thyroxine and TRAb, thyroid ultrasound and orbital computed tomography. The blood repertoire included most of the expanded thyroid clonotypes above 0.001.

The sequenced sample was peripheral blood mononuclear cells (PBMCs), obtained at new diagnosis, from a patient treated with antithyroid drugs. The receptor's source is a woman in her fifties or sixties with Graves disease. The chain has TRBV18 and TRBJ2-7, with a weak D call TRBD2 (6 bases). The CDR3 sequence is CASSPDVGGGYEQYF. The DNA for the CDR3 is TGTGCCAGCTCACCAGATGTGGGAGGAGGCTACGAGCAGTACTTC. The full variable domain, in which reference TRBV18 and TRBJ2-7 provide the parts outside the CDR3, is NAGVMQNPRHLVRRRGQEARLRCSPMKGHSHVYWYRQLPEEGLKFMVYLQKENIIDESGMPKERFSAEFPKEGPSILRIQQVVRGDSAAYFCASSPDVGGGYEQYFGPGTRLTVT.